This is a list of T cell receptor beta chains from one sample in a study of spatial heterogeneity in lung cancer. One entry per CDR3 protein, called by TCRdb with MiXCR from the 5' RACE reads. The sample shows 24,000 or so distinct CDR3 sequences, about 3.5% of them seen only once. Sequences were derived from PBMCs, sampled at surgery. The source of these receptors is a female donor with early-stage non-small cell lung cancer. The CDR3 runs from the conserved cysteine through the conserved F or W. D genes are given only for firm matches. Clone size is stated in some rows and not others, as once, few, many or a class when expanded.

CDR3 protein: CASSLPGAGGYNEQFF
CDR3 DNA: TGTGCCAGCAGTCTCCCCGGCGCGGGAGGCTACAATGAGCAGTTCTTC
clone size: many
J gene: TRBJ2-1
D gene: TRBD2
V gene: TRBV27

CDR3 protein: CASRGGSSGTTQETQYF
CDR3 DNA: TGTGCCAGCAGGGGGGGGTCTAGCGGGACTACACAAGAGACCCAGTACTTC
clone size: many
J gene: TRBJ2-5
D gene: TRBD2
V gene: TRBV28

CDR3 protein: CASSPQGTPETQYF
CDR3 DNA: TGTGCCAGCTCACCACAGGGGACCCCAGAGACCCAGTACTTC
clone size: many
J gene: TRBJ2-5
D gene: -
V gene: TRBV18

CDR3 protein: CASSYTQGQPQHF
CDR3 DNA: TGTGCCAGCAGTTACACACAGGGCCAGCCCCAGCATTTT
clone size: many
J gene: TRBJ1-5
D gene: -
V gene: TRBV6-5

CDR3 protein: CAWGAGTNYEQYF
CDR3 DNA: TGTGCCTGGGGTGCCGGGACCAACTACGAGCAGTACTTC
clone size: -
J gene: TRBJ2-7
D gene: -
V gene: TRBV30

CDR3 protein: CASSRAGAEDTQYF
CDR3 DNA: TGTGCCAGCAGTCGTGCGGGAGCAGAAGATACGCAGTATTTT
clone size: many
J gene: TRBJ2-3
D gene: TRBD2
V gene: TRBV25-1

CDR3 protein: CSVEPTGQETQYF
CDR3 DNA: TGCAGCGTTGAACCCACAGGTCAAGAGACCCAGTACTTC
clone size: medium-sized
J gene: TRBJ2-5
D gene: -
V gene: TRBV29-1

CDR3 protein: CASRPSWLAGYSTDTQYF
CDR3 DNA: TGTGCCAGCAGACCGAGCTGGCTAGCGGGGTATAGCACAGATACGCAGTATTTT
clone size: few
J gene: TRBJ2-3
D gene: TRBD2
V gene: TRBV7-9

CDR3 protein: CASQTGAQVYNEQFF
CDR3 DNA: TGTGCCAGCCAGACAGGGGCGCAGGTGTACAATGAGCAGTTCTTC
clone size: few
J gene: TRBJ2-1
D gene: TRBD1
V gene: TRBV10-3

CDR3 protein: CSVEGLAGDLDTQYF
CDR3 DNA: TGCAGCGTTGAAGGACTAGCGGGAGATCTAGATACGCAGTATTTT
clone size: many
J gene: TRBJ2-3
D gene: TRBD2
V gene: TRBV29-1

CDR3 protein: CASSRGQGAREQYF
CDR3 DNA: TGTGCCAGCAGCCGGGGACAGGGGGCGCGTGAGCAGTACTTC
clone size: many
J gene: TRBJ2-7
D gene: TRBD1
V gene: TRBV5-4

CDR3 protein: CASSYSAGWEQYF
CDR3 DNA: TGTGCCAGCAGTTACTCGGCAGGGTGGGAGCAGTACTTC
clone size: few
J gene: TRBJ2-7
D gene: -
V gene: TRBV6-2/TRBV6-3

CDR3 protein: CSVSRTSYTGELFF
CDR3 DNA: TGCAGCGTTAGCCGGACTAGCTACACCGGGGAGCTGTTTTTT
clone size: many
J gene: TRBJ2-2
D gene: TRBD2
V gene: TRBV29-1

CDR3 protein: CASSSGGAGDTQYF
CDR3 DNA: TGTGCCAGCAGTTCCGGGGGGGCCGGAGATACGCAGTATTTT
clone size: -
J gene: TRBJ2-3
D gene: TRBD2
V gene: TRBV27

CDR3 protein: CASSLEATGETQYF
CDR3 DNA: TGTGCCAGCAGCTTAGAGGCAACGGGAGAGACCCAGTACTTC
clone size: few
J gene: TRBJ2-5
D gene: -
V gene: TRBV11-2

CDR3 protein: CASSTGGENQPQHF
CDR3 DNA: TGTGCCAGCAGCACGGGAGGTGAGAATCAGCCCCAGCATTTT
clone size: many
J gene: TRBJ1-5
D gene: -
V gene: TRBV5-8

CDR3 protein: CASSPPSGRSYNEQFF
CDR3 DNA: TGTGCCAGCTCACCACCGAGCGGGAGGTCCTACAATGAGCAGTTCTTC
clone size: few
J gene: TRBJ2-1
D gene: TRBD2
V gene: TRBV18

CDR3 protein: CASSPGAGGVGEQFF
CDR3 DNA: TGCGCCAGCAGCCCGGGAGCGGGAGGTGTGGGTGAGCAGTTCTTC
clone size: many
J gene: TRBJ2-1
D gene: TRBD2
V gene: TRBV5-1

CDR3 protein: CASRTGQAIYEQYF
CDR3 DNA: TGTGCCAGCAGGACGGGACAGGCGATATACGAGCAGTACTTC
clone size: few
J gene: TRBJ2-7
D gene: TRBD1
V gene: TRBV28

CDR3 protein: CASSRLAGVHEQYF
CDR3 DNA: TGTGCCAGCAGCCGACTAGCGGGAGTTCACGAGCAGTACTTC
clone size: many
J gene: TRBJ2-7
D gene: TRBD2
V gene: TRBV7-9

CDR3 protein: CASSPLWGSDNEQFF
CDR3 DNA: TGTGCCAGCAGCCCACTGTGGGGGTCGGACAATGAGCAGTTCTTC
clone size: few
J gene: TRBJ2-1
D gene: -
V gene: TRBV5-6

CDR3 protein: CASSLEGGPNTEAFF
CDR3 DNA: TGCGCCAGCAGCTTGGAAGGGGGCCCGAACACTGAAGCTTTCTTT
clone size: many
J gene: TRBJ1-1
D gene: TRBD1
V gene: TRBV5-1

CDR3 protein: CASKIGGTGANEQFF
CDR3 DNA: TGTGCCAGTAAGATTGGGGGGACAGGCGCTAATGAGCAGTTCTTC
clone size: many
J gene: TRBJ2-1
D gene: TRBD1
V gene: TRBV19

CDR3 protein: CASSLAWRGGGYTF
CDR3 DNA: TGTGCCAGCAGCTTGGCATGGAGGGGCGGGGGCTACACCTTC
clone size: many
J gene: TRBJ1-2
D gene: -
V gene: TRBV5-8

CDR3 protein: CASSLQGGEQYF
CDR3 DNA: TGTGCCAGCAGTTTACAGGGCGGCGAGCAGTACTTC
clone size: many
J gene: TRBJ2-7
D gene: -
V gene: TRBV2

CDR3 protein: CASTGGGDTDTQYF
CDR3 DNA: TGTGCCAGCACTGGCGGGGGGGACACAGATACGCAGTATTTT
clone size: many
J gene: TRBJ2-3
D gene: TRBD2
V gene: TRBV6-1

CDR3 protein: CSASREGPLGELFF
CDR3 DNA: TGCAGTGCTAGTCGGGAGGGCCCCCTCGGGGAGCTGTTTTTT
clone size: few
J gene: TRBJ2-2
D gene: TRBD2
V gene: TRBV20-1

CDR3 protein: CSVESSAEAFF
CDR3 DNA: TGCAGCGTTGAATCTAGCGCTGAAGCTTTCTTT
clone size: medium-sized
J gene: TRBJ1-1
D gene: -
V gene: TRBV29-1

CDR3 protein: CASSSQGQTTGELFF
CDR3 DNA: TGCGCCAGCAGCTCCCAGGGACAGACCACCGGGGAGCTGTTTTTT
clone size: many
J gene: TRBJ2-2
D gene: TRBD1
V gene: TRBV5-1

CDR3 protein: CASSPTGGTEAFF
CDR3 DNA: TGTGCCAGCAGCCCCACAGGGGGGACTGAAGCTTTCTTT
clone size: many
J gene: TRBJ1-1
D gene: TRBD1
V gene: TRBV6-5

CDR3 protein: CASSRGRNQPQHF
CDR3 DNA: TGTGCCAGCAGTAGGGGCAGGAATCAGCCCCAGCATTTT
clone size: many
J gene: TRBJ1-5
D gene: -
V gene: TRBV27

CDR3 protein: CASSFQGASYNSPLHF
CDR3 DNA: TGTGCCAGCAGTTTTCAGGGGGCGTCCTATAATTCACCCCTCCACTTT
clone size: -
J gene: TRBJ1-6
D gene: TRBD1
V gene: TRBV12-3/TRBV12-4

CDR3 protein: CGVEDWDSQNGYNEQFF
CDR3 DNA: TGCGGCGTTGAAGATTGGGACAGCCAAAACGGATACAATGAGCAGTTCTTC
clone size: many
J gene: TRBJ2-1
D gene: TRBD1
V gene: TRBV29-1

CDR3 protein: CASSNGGELFF
CDR3 DNA: TGTGCCAGCAGCAACGGCGGGGAGCTGTTTTTT
clone size: -
J gene: TRBJ2-2
D gene: -
V gene: TRBV6-5

CDR3 protein: CASSATGRGYAAFF
CDR3 DNA: TGTGCCAGCAGCGCGACAGGCCGGGGTTATGCGGCTTTCTTT
clone size: many
J gene: TRBJ1-1
D gene: -
V gene: TRBV12-3/TRBV12-4

CDR3 protein: CASSTTGYEQYF
CDR3 DNA: TGTGCCAGCAGCACAACGGGGTACGAGCAGTACTTC
clone size: many
J gene: TRBJ2-7
D gene: -
V gene: TRBV5-5

CDR3 protein: CASSWRRDEQFF
CDR3 DNA: TGTGCCAGCAGCTGGCGGAGGGATGAGCAGTTCTTC
clone size: medium-sized
J gene: TRBJ2-1
D gene: -
V gene: TRBV28

CDR3 protein: CATTLTSGDQNEQFF
CDR3 DNA: TGTGCCACTACATTGACTAGCGGCGATCAGAATGAGCAGTTCTTC
clone size: few
J gene: TRBJ2-1
D gene: TRBD2
V gene: TRBV2

CDR3 protein: CSVQRQGTMNTEAFF
CDR3 DNA: TGCAGCGTTCAGAGACAGGGGACAATGAACACTGAAGCTTTCTTT
clone size: many
J gene: TRBJ1-1
D gene: TRBD1
V gene: TRBV29-1

CDR3 protein: CASSQTGTGAYYNEQFF
CDR3 DNA: TGTGCCAGCAGCCAAACCGGGACAGGGGCCTATTACAATGAGCAGTTCTTC
clone size: many
J gene: TRBJ2-1
D gene: TRBD1
V gene: TRBV7-9

CDR3 protein: CASRAGLAGDRCEQFF
CDR3 DNA: TGCGCCAGCAGAGCTGGACTAGCGGGAGACAGATGTGAGCAGTTCTTC
clone size: many
J gene: TRBJ2-1
D gene: TRBD2
V gene: TRBV23-1

CDR3 protein: CAWSVLRGSGANVLTF
CDR3 DNA: TGTGCCTGGAGTGTACTGCGGGGCTCTGGGGCCAACGTCCTGACTTTC
clone size: many
J gene: TRBJ2-6
D gene: -
V gene: TRBV30

CDR3 protein: CASSEDVASGADTQYF
CDR3 DNA: TGTGCCAGCAGCGAGGACGTAGCCTCGGGGGCAGATACGCAGTATTTT
clone size: many
J gene: TRBJ2-3
D gene: -
V gene: TRBV4-2

CDR3 protein: CASSRTNSPLHF
CDR3 DNA: TGTGCCAGCAGCCGAACTAATTCACCCCTCCACTTT
clone size: few
J gene: TRBJ1-6
D gene: -
V gene: TRBV14

CDR3 protein: CASSLPPMGTEFTGELFF
CDR3 DNA: TGTGCCAGCAGTTTACCCCCCATGGGGACAGAATTCACCGGGGAGCTGTTTTTT
clone size: many
J gene: TRBJ2-2
D gene: TRBD1
V gene: TRBV27

CDR3 protein: CASSYGTEAFF
CDR3 DNA: TGTGCCAGCAGTTACGGTACTGAAGCTTTCTTT
clone size: few
J gene: TRBJ1-1
D gene: -
V gene: TRBV6-5

CDR3 protein: CASSNGLAGEETQYF
CDR3 DNA: TGTGCCAGCAGCAACGGACTAGCGGGAGAAGAGACCCAGTACTTC
clone size: -
J gene: TRBJ2-5
D gene: TRBD2
V gene: TRBV6-5

CDR3 protein: CASSLGGTANSYEQYF
CDR3 DNA: TGCGCCAGCAGCTTGGGGGGGACAGCCAACTCCTACGAGCAGTACTTC
clone size: many
J gene: TRBJ2-7
D gene: TRBD1
V gene: TRBV5-1